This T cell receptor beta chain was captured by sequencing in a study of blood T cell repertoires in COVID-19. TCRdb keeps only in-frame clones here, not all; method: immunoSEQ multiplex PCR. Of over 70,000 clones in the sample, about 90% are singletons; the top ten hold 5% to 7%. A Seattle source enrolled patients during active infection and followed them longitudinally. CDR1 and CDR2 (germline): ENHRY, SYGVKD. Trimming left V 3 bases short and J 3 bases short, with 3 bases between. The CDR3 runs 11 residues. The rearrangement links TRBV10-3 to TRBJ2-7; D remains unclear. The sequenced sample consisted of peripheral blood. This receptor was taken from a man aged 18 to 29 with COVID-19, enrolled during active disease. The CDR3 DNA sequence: TGTGCCATCAGTGACGGCTACGAGCAGTACTTC. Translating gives CAISDGYEQYF.